Each of the 27 T cell receptor beta chains below was sequenced from the same sample in a study of cytomegalovirus exposure and HLA in healthy donors. The primer mix had 60 Vbeta and 13 Jbeta primers. Repertoires were generated with immunoSEQ multiplex PCR, while TCRdb's copy carries only in-frame clones and drops some. This sample has roughly 98,000 clones, with about 80% found just once. Sequenced: PBMCs. These receptors originate from a man between 18 and 35 years old in good health and CMV-seropositive.

This clone was seen more than once but under ten times. The gene calls are TRBV7-9 and TRBJ2-5, with D perhaps TRBD1 (5 bases). Germline V lookup: CDR1 SEHNR, CDR2 FQNEAQ (reference sequence). V lost 1 base and J 5 bases, leaving 8 bases between the germline ends. The CDR3 totals 13 residues. The CDR3: CASSLVQGETQYF. DNA of the CDR3: TGTGCCAGCAGCTTAGTCCAGGGCGAGACCCAGTACTTC.

The CDR3 DNA is TGCGCCAGCCTCCGACTAGCCTCCACAGATACGCAGTATTTT. This encodes CASLRLASTDTQYF. The rearrangement uses TRBV10-1 and TRBJ2-3, with TRBD2 matching 7 bases. The germline gives CDR1 WNHNN, CDR2 SYGVQD (reference sequence). V was pared by 8 bases and J by 2 bases, with 7 bases of the junction left unmatched. The CDR3 is made up of 14 amino acids.

V gene TRBV28 combines with J gene TRBJ2-5; D perhaps matches TRBD2 (5 bases). Germline V CDR1 and CDR2: MDHEN, SYDVKM. This CDR3 contains 13 residues. The V end was cut by 2 bases, the J end by 1 base, with 5 bases between. CDR3 residues: CASSLTSQETQYF. The CDR3, as DNA: TGTGCCAGCAGTTTAACTAGCCAAGAGACCCAGTACTTC.

The chain couples TRBV7-8 to TRBJ1-1, with D possibly matching TRBD1 (6 bases). Germline loops: CDR1 SGHVS, CDR2 FQNEAQ. The CDR3 length is 18 residues. V was pared by 1 base and J by 7 bases, with 25 bases between. The CDR3 spells CASSLVSLAGARDGEAFF. The CDR3 nucleotides read TGTGCCAGCAGCTTAGTTTCGCTGGCAGGGGCTAGAGATGGTGAAGCTTTCTTT.

The chain employs TRBV29-1 and TRBJ2-7, with D maybe TRBD2 (5 bases). The length of the CDR3 is 12 residues. CDR1 is SQVTM and CDR2 is ANQGSEA in the germline V gene. V lost 2 bases and J lost 4, with 9 bases in between. CDR3 in DNA: TGCAGCGTTGAACTAGCAAAGTACGAGCAGTACTTC. Protein sequence: CSVELAKYEQYF.

The rearrangement links TRBV6-5 to TRBJ1-1, with 8 bases aligning to TRBD1. This CDR3 contains 13 residues. J was trimmed by 3 bases and V by 4 bases; bases with no gene match: 1. Germline V gives CDR1 MNHEY, CDR2 SVGAGI. This chain's CDR3 is CASSLDRDTEAFF. CDR3 in DNA: TGTGCCAGCAGTTTGGACAGGGACACTGAAGCTTTCTTT.

The chain carries TRBV2 and TRBJ1-2; TRBD1 matches at 7 bases. CDR3 size: 14 residues. CDR1 SNHLY and CDR2 FYNNEI come from the germline V gene. V shed 6 bases, J shed 3 bases, and the junction held 7 bases outside the gene matches. Written as DNA, the CDR3 is TGTGCCAGCAGGAGGAAGGGGGCTGACTATGGCTACACCTTC. Residues: CASRRKGADYGYTF.

The genes are TRBV19 and TRBJ1-1; possible D gene TRBD1, 6 bases. The CDR3 runs to 15 residues. Germline V gene data show CDR1 as LNHDA and CDR2 as SQIVND (reference sequence). Trimming stripped 3 bases from V and 5 bases from J, with 16 bases between. CDR3 bases: TGTGCCAGTAGTATGGCGGTCGGGGGGCAGACTGAAGCTTTCTTT. Translated, it gives CASSMAVGGQTEAFF.

This clone has just a few counts. The chain is built from TRBV13 and TRBJ2-1; D possibly corresponds to TRBD2 (7 bases). Germline V gives CDR1 PRHDT, CDR2 FYEKMQ (reference sequence). Trimming removed 1 base at V and 6 bases at J, with 13 bases between. The CDR3 length is 15 residues. CDR3 nucleotides: TGTGCCAGCAGCTTAGCCGGGGGGCAGGGCAATGAGCAGTTCTTC. It yields the protein CASSLAGGQGNEQFF.

In its sample, this clone was seen once. Compared with germline, one end of the junction differs, possibly owing to a read error. V usage is TRBV9 and J usage is TRBJ1-1; possible D gene TRBD1, 5 bases. Germline V CDR1 and CDR2: SGDLS, YYNGEE. This CDR3 contains 14 residues. The chain's CDR3 is CASSVRTLNAEAFF. Here the CDR3 DNA reads TGTGCCAGCAGCGTACGGACATTGAACGCTGAAGCTTTCTTT.

In nucleotides, the CDR3 is TGTGCCAGCAGCCAAGCCGGGGGGGTAGGGGAGACCCAGTACTTC. Its protein is CASSQAGGVGETQYF. J is TRBJ2-5 and V is TRBV4-2; 8 nucleotides match TRBD2. The CDR3 contains 15 residues. CDR1 LGHNA and CDR2 YNFKEQ come from the germline V gene. V shed 1 base and J 5 bases; nucleotides not matched to a gene: 6.

The chain has TRBV30 and TRBJ1-5; D might be TRBD1 (5 bases). Trimming left V 4 bases short and J 10 bases short, with 20 bases between. This CDR3 spans 14 amino acids. Germline CDR1 and CDR2: GTSNPN and SVGIG (reference sequence). The CDR3 sequence is CAWTMRGGRGPQHF. In DNA form, the CDR3 reads TGTGCCTGGACGATGAGGGGCGGGAGGGGCCCCCAGCATTTT.

This clone was counted between two and nine times. J is TRBJ1-2 and V is TRBV19, with a weak D call TRBD1 (5 bases). CDR3 length: 14 residues. CDR1 LNHDA and CDR2 SQIVND come from the germline V gene (reference sequence). V lost 0 bases, J lost 4 bases, and 9 bases lay in between. Here the CDR3 DNA reads TGTGCCAGTAGTATAGACTGGGGCGGCTATGGCTACACCTTC. Translating gives CASSIDWGGYGYTF.

V and J are TRBV21-1 and TRBJ2-7; the listed D gene, TRBD1, was not tested against the DNA. TRBV21-1 is assigned pseudogene status. The CDR3 extends over 17 amino acids. CDR3 bases: TGTGCCAGCAGCAAAAAAATCCGACAGGGGGACTCCTACGAGCAGTACTTC. The encoded protein is CASSKKIRQGDSYEQYF.

The chain links TRBV10-3 to TRBJ1-2; 7 positions match TRBD1. The CDR3 sequence is 15 residues long. The germline V gene has CDR1 ENHRY and CDR2 SYGVKD. The V gene end was trimmed by 6 bases and the J gene end by 4 bases; junction bases not matched to a gene: 11. CDR3 DNA: TGTGCCATCAGCGAGGGACAGAATGCGGTCTATGGCTACACCTTC. Amino acid sequence: CAISEGQNAVYGYTF.

The chain has TRBV7-9 and TRBJ2-3; D is undetermined. Trimming took 7 bases from V and 2 from J, leaving 7 bases between them. Germline V gives CDR1 SEHNR, CDR2 FQNEAQ (reference sequence). The CDR3 is 12 residues long. The CDR3 bases are TGTGCCAGCAACATGATCACAGATACGCAGTATTTT. Its translation is CASNMITDTQYF.

This sequence joins TRBV10-3 and TRBJ2-1, with 8 bases lining up with TRBD2. V lost 8 bases to trimming and J lost 2 bases; unmatched junction nucleotides: 5. Germline V gene data show CDR1 as ENHRY and CDR2 as SYGVKD. This CDR3 is 14 amino acids long. The CDR3 bases are TGTGCCATCGAACCGGGGGGGGCCTACAATGAGCAGTTCTTC. Amino acid sequence: CAIEPGGAYNEQFF.

The rearrangement joins TRBV7-8 to TRBJ2-7, with 7 positions matching TRBD1. Per germline, CDR1 SGHVS and CDR2 FQNEAQ. Trimming took 2 bases from V and 1 from J; bases not matched to a gene: 8. This CDR3 contains 16 residues. The CDR3 nucleotides are TGTGCCAGCAGCTTACGGCCAAAGACAGGGTCCTACGAGCAGTACTTC. It yields the protein CASSLRPKTGSYEQYF.

The chain joins TRBV7-9 to TRBJ1-4; D unresolved. The germline V gene encodes CDR1 SEHNR and CDR2 FQNEAQ (reference sequence). The CDR3 covers 15 residues. V dropped 5 bases and J dropped 0 bases, with 10 bases sitting between them. The CDR3 region has the DNA TGTGCCAGCAGCGATACCGGGTCAACTAATGAAAAACTGTTTTTT. Translated, it gives CASSDTGSTNEKLFF.

The chain combines TRBV4-2 with TRBJ2-7; 8 nucleotides line up with TRBD2. The CDR3 is made up of 14 amino acids. Germline CDR1 and CDR2: LGHNA and YNFKEQ. The J segment lost 8 bases and the V segment lost 0 bases, leaving 6 bases of the junction unmatched. CDR3 sequence (DNA): TGTGCCAGCAGCCAAGAGGTTGAGCGGGGGCAGCAGTACTTC. Its protein product is CASSQEVERGQQYF.

The J gene is TRBJ2-2, the V gene TRBV5-4; TRBD2 aligns across 8 bases. V shed 2 bases, J shed 6 bases, and the junction held 6 bases outside the gene matches. The CDR3 is 15 residues long. CDR1 is SGHNT, CDR2 YYREEE, per germline (reference sequence). This CDR3 reads CASSFRGGSPGELFF. The CDR3 DNA reads TGTGCCAGCAGCTTCCGGGGGGGCTCCCCCGGGGAGCTGTTTTTT. Combining the CDR3 with reference TRBV5-4 and TRBJ2-2 gives the whole variable domain ETGVTQSPTHLIKTRGQQVTLRCSSQSGHNTVSWYQQALGQGPQFIFQYYREEENGRGNFPPRFSGLQFPNYSSELNVNALELDDSALYLCASSFRGGSPGELFFGEGSRLTVL.

The CDR3 reads CASSPPRGASYEQYF. The CDR3 DNA follows: TGTGCCAGCTCACCACCCCGGGGGGCTTCCTACGAGCAGTACTTC. The gene calls are TRBV18 and TRBJ2-5; tentative D call: TRBD2 (7 bases). The closer fit of TRBJ2-7 to the DNA end suggests the J call may be wrong. The CDR3 is 15 residues long. Per the germline V gene, CDR1 is KGHSH and CDR2 is LQKENI.

The chain uses TRBV7-9 and TRBJ1-4; the match to TRBD1 covers 8 bases. V was pared by 5 bases and J by 7 bases, with 12 bases of the junction left unmatched. This CDR3 spans 16 amino acids. Germline V CDR1 and CDR2: SEHNR, FQNEAQ (reference sequence). The CDR3 loop reads CASSNASHRGGEKLFF. The CDR3, as DNA: TGTGCCAGCAGCAACGCGTCCCACAGGGGGGGTGAAAAACTGTTTTTT.

The chain uses TRBV28 and TRBJ1-5; 8 positions agree with TRBD1. V shed 6 bases and J 7 bases; nucleotides not matched to a gene: 8. Germline CDR1 MDHEN, CDR2 SYDVKM. This CDR3 has 14 amino acids. CDR3 in amino acids: CASRDRGGGQPQHF. CDR3 bases: TGTGCCAGCAGAGACAGGGGAGGAGGACAGCCCCAGCATTTT.

This chain uses TRBV15 with TRBJ2-7, with D possibly matching TRBD1 (6 bases). The CDR3 runs 14 residues. CDR1 and CDR2 (germline): LNHNV, YYDKDF (reference sequence). The germline V and J ends were trimmed by 0 bases and 4 bases, with 10 bases remaining between them. In nucleotides, the CDR3 is TGTGCCACCAGCAGAGATCAGGGGAGTTACGAGCAGTACTTC. Translated: CATSRDQGSYEQYF.

CDR3 loop: CASSQVGSSSGNTIYF. The CDR3 coding sequence is TGCGCCAGCAGCCAAGTGGGCAGCTCCTCTGGAAACACCATATATTTT. The V call is TRBV4-1, the J call TRBJ1-3; D is unresolved. CDR3 length equals 16 residues. V gave up 1 base and J gave up 0 bases, with 10 bases separating them. CDR1 MGHRA and CDR2 YSYEKL come from the germline V gene.

The CDR3 DNA reads as TGTGCCAGCAGCTCCACCGGGACAGGGTCTTTTGGCTACACCTTC. It codes for CASSSTGTGSFGYTF. V and J are TRBV7-2 and TRBJ1-2; 9 bases align to TRBD1. Germline V gives CDR1 SGHTA, CDR2 FQGNSA. Trimming took 4 bases from V and 7 from J; bases not matched to a gene: 10. The CDR3 consists of 15 residues.